The 10 T cell receptor beta chains in this list originate from one sample, sequenced in a study of blood T cell repertoires in COVID-19. The assay was immunoSEQ multiplex PCR, and TCRdb's table has in-frame clones only and misses some. The repertoire holds over 200,000 clones, with about 90% as singletons. Input material: peripheral blood. These receptors were obtained from a man aged 35 to 55 with active or convalescent COVID-19.

This clone was recorded a few times. The genes are TRBV27 and TRBJ1-1; TRBD1 aligns across 7 bases. CDR3 length: 16 residues. V was pared by 1 base and J by 1 base, with 6 bases of the junction left unmatched. Germline V gives CDR1 MNHEY, CDR2 SMNVEV (reference sequence). The CDR3 DNA reads TGTGCCAGCAGTTTATTCAAGACAGGGAAGAACACTGAAGCTTTCTTT. Translated: CASSLFKTGKNTEAFF.

This clone was detected only a few times. The chain couples TRBV29-1 to TRBJ1-2; no firm D call. V lost 2 bases and J 0 bases, leaving 7 bases between the germline ends. Germline CDR1 is SQVTM and CDR2 is ANQGSEA. The CDR3 is made up of 13 amino acids. The CDR3 bases are TGCAGCGTTGAATCCCCAGCTAACTATGGCTACACCTTC. It yields the protein CSVESPANYGYTF.

This clone was counted a few times. The chain links TRBV9 to TRBJ2-2, with D perhaps TRBD1 (5 bases). V was trimmed by 4 bases and J by 2 bases, leaving 12 bases between them. There are 15 residues in the CDR3. Germline V lookup: CDR1 SGDLS, CDR2 YYNGEE. Written as DNA, the CDR3 is TGTGCCAGCAGCACGAGGACACCCAACACCGGGGAGCTGTTTTTT. Protein product: CASSTRTPNTGELFF. Complete variable domain (other parts from reference TRBV9 and TRBJ2-2): DSGVTQTPKHLITATGQRVTLRCSPRSGDLSVYWYQQSLDQGLQFLIQYYNGEERAKGNILERFSAQQFPDLHSELNLSSLELGDSALYFCASSTRTPNTGELFFGEGSRLTVL.

This chain connects TRBV5-1 to TRBJ2-7; 8 bases line up with TRBD1. Trimming removed 4 bases from V and 5 bases from J; junction bases left unmatched: 8. Germline V gene lookup returns CDR1 SGHRS and CDR2 YFSETQ. CDR3 length: 14 residues. Written as DNA, the CDR3 is TGCGCCAGCAGCCCCAGGGGGCTGGTAGACGAGCAGTACTTC. Its protein is CASSPRGLVDEQYF.

The V gene is TRBV10-3, the J gene TRBJ2-7; 8 bases are a match to TRBD2. CDR1 and CDR2 (germline): ENHRY, SYGVKD. V dropped 4 bases and J dropped 1; count of bases not matched to a gene: 3. The CDR3 totals 14 residues. CDR3 in DNA: TGTGCCATCAGTGTAACTAGCGGATCCTACGAGCAGTACTTC. It specifies CAISVTSGSYEQYF.

This clone has a single count. The rearrangement joins TRBV19 to TRBJ2-2, with D perhaps matching TRBD2 (6 bases). The ends were cut back, 2 bases at V and 1 base at J, with 17 bases in the middle. The germline V gene encodes CDR1 LNHDA and CDR2 SQIVND (reference sequence). This CDR3 has 18 amino acids. CDR3 coding DNA: TGTGCCAGTAGTATATCCCCTTGGGAGCGGGTGAACACCGGGGAGCTGTTTTTT. This sequence encodes CASSISPWERVNTGELFF.

V usage is TRBV5-1 and J usage is TRBJ2-1, with TRBD2 matching over 16 bases. CDR3 length equals 21 residues. CDR1 is SGHRS and CDR2 is YFSETQ in the germline V gene. V was clipped by 3 bases and J by 4 bases; unmatched bases: 16. CDR3 sequence reads: CASSSTSGLAGGPMRYNEQFF. CDR3 in DNA: TGCGCCAGCAGCTCGACCTCGGGACTAGCGGGAGGGCCTATGAGATACAATGAGCAGTTCTTC.

J is TRBJ1-6 and V is TRBV27, with D perhaps matching TRBD1 (5 bases). The germline V gene has CDR1 MNHEY and CDR2 SMNVEV (reference sequence). The CDR3 runs to 15 residues. Trimming took 8 bases from V and 8 from J, leaving 19 bases between them. The CDR3 bases are TGTGCCAGCGCCCGAGTGTGGGGGGAGGATTCACCCCTCCACTTT. This sequence encodes CASARVWGEDSPLHF.

The chain is built from TRBV2 and TRBJ1-5, with TRBD1 identical over 12 bases. This CDR3 region has 18 residues. J was trimmed by 7 bases and V by 0 bases; bases with no gene match: 10. The germline gives CDR1 SNHLY, CDR2 FYNNEI. CDR3 nucleotide sequence: TGTGCCAGCAGTGAAGCCCTGGGACAGGGGGCTCCCGAACAGCCCCAGCATTTT. Protein sequence: CASSEALGQGAPEQPQHF.

The genes are TRBV7-3 and TRBJ2-1; 12 bases line up with TRBD2. J was trimmed by 8 bases and V by 5 bases; bases with no gene match: 10. CDR3 length: 16 amino acids. CDR1 SGHTA and CDR2 FQGTGA come from the germline V gene. The CDR3 DNA sequence: TGTGCCAGCAGCCCAGTGACTAGCGGGAGTCTAGATGAGCAGTTCTTC. Translating gives CASSPVTSGSLDEQFF. The full variable domain, its missing parts supplied by reference TRBV7-3 and TRBJ2-1, is GAGVSQTPSNKVTEKGKYVELRCDPISGHTALYWYRQSLGQGPEFLIYFQGTGAADDSGLPNDRFFAVRPEGSVSTLKIQRTERGDSAVYLCASSPVTSGSLDEQFFGPGTRLTVL.